This TCR beta chain was identified during a study of control samples from healthy donors and cancer patients. Germline V gives CDR1 MNHNS, CDR2 SASEGT. Deletions cut 3 bases from V and 0 bases from J, with 9 bases between. This CDR3 contains 15 residues. The assay was immunoSEQ multiplex PCR, and TCRdb's table has in-frame clones only and misses some. In the table there are around 90,000 clones, 85% of which are singletons. The chain joins TRBV6-1 to TRBJ2-1; tentative D call: TRBD1 (6 bases). Specimen: blood. The TCR comes from a man aged 30 to 39 in good health. DNA for the CDR3: TGTGCCAGCAGTGACCAGGGGTCCTCCTACAATGAGCAGTTCTTC. Residues: CASSDQGSSYNEQFF.